This T cell receptor beta chain appears in the sequencing data of a study of blood T cells in healthy people across ages. The CDR3 extends over 11 amino acids. Germline values: CDR1 SNHLY, CDR2 FYNNEI. Trimming stripped 7 bases from V and 7 bases from J, with 8 bases between. Points from the study as a whole: Changes in expanded clonotypes were possibly confounded, as the CMV status of donors was unknown. Unsorted PBMCs blocked a conclusive comparison of naive and antigen-experienced cells.

Then a second PCR, running roughly 7 to 11 cycles, was carried out with a sample-barcoded 5' primer and a J-beta primer mix. Every cDNA molecule bore a tag from a template-switch adaptor containing 12 random nucleotides. TCRdb fed the 5' RACE reads into MiXCR, producing one record per CDR3 protein. The data show about 760,000 distinct CDR3 sequences, 56% seen once. Note on this clonotype: No antigen is known for it.

This TCR was sampled from a man aged 40-50 years in good health. Sequencing was performed on blood. This chain uses TRBV2 with TRBJ2-1; D is undetermined. As DNA, the CDR3 is TGTGCCAGCAACCCTGGAAATGAGCAGTTCTTC. Translation gives CASNPGNEQFF.